This T cell receptor (beta chain) was found in a study of blood T cell repertoires in COVID-19. The length of the CDR3 is 17 residues. V trimming: 4 bases; J trimming: 0 bases; junction bases outside the gene matches: 6. Germline CDR1 is SGHRS and CDR2 is YFSETQ. As processed by the authors: From reference gene primer amplification, estimates of nucleated cell counts were derived. Measured with immunoSEQ multiplex PCR; TCRdb has only the in-frame clones, and not every one. V and J calls and clone size are copied from that table; D and trimming were computed from the DNA. The sample has approximately 200,000 clones, about 90% seen once; the top ten hold around 2.3%. Those enrolled, adults aged roughly 18 to 89 years, came from fewer than 25 US areas. Cohort 3 recovery required two negative PCRs, clearance, or symptom resolution.

This chain links TRBV5-1 with TRBJ1-5; 11 positions agree with TRBD1. The sample taken for sequencing was PBMCs or T cells enriched from blood (not recorded which). The sequence derives from a woman aged 25-40 years who had recovered from COVID-19. The CDR3 loop reads CASSPGTGGSSNQPQHF. CDR3 coding DNA: TGCGCCAGCAGCCCAGGGACAGGGGGAAGTAGCAATCAGCCCCAGCATTTT.